The rows below give T cell receptor beta chains drawn from one sample of a study of shared clonotypes between healthy human individuals. TCRdb keeps only in-frame clones here, not all; method: immunoSEQ multiplex PCR. The sample lists over 2 million clones, around 96% occurring once. Sequencing was carried out using naive CD8+ T cells sorted from blood. The receptors were gathered from a young man in good health. CDR3s include the opening cysteine and the closing phenylalanine or tryptophan. The order of the fields is D gene, clone size, J gene, V gene, CDR3 protein, CDR3 DNA. A D gene is named only where the DNA matches it firmly. A row's size may be missing; if present it is once, few, many or a size class.

d_gene: TRBD1; abundance: NA; j_gene: TRBJ1-1; v_gene: TRBV4-1; CDR3aa: CASSQDRQGNTEAFF; CDR3nt: TGCGCCAGCAGCCAAGATCGACAGGGGAACACTGAAGCTTTCTTT
d_gene: NA; abundance: NA; j_gene: TRBJ2-3; v_gene: TRBV27; CDR3aa: CASSFRQYSTDTQYF; CDR3nt: TGTGCCAGCAGTTTTAGGCAGTATAGCACAGATACGCAGTATTTT
d_gene: NA; abundance: NA; j_gene: TRBJ2-7; v_gene: TRBV4-3; CDR3aa: CASSQVWGDANYEQYF; CDR3nt: TGCGCCAGCAGCCAAGTTTGGGGGGATGCGAACTACGAGCAGTACTTC
d_gene: NA; abundance: NA; j_gene: TRBJ2-6; v_gene: TRBV4-1; CDR3aa: CASSQDQGTGANVLTF; CDR3nt: TGCGCCAGCAGCCAAGATCAAGGGACTGGGGCCAACGTCCTGACTTTC
d_gene: NA; abundance: NA; j_gene: TRBJ2-3; v_gene: TRBV7-9; CDR3aa: CASSLFSEPPDTQYF; CDR3nt: TGTGCCAGCAGCTTATTTTCGGAACCTCCAGATACGCAGTATTTT
d_gene: NA; abundance: once; j_gene: TRBJ2-1; v_gene: TRBV19; CDR3aa: CASSIQGSSYNEQFF; CDR3nt: TGTGCCAGTAGTATTCAGGGCTCTTCCTACAATGAGCAGTTCTTC
d_gene: NA; abundance: NA; j_gene: TRBJ1-2; v_gene: TRBV27; CDR3aa: CASSEGKNYGYTF; CDR3nt: TGTGCCAGCAGTGAAGGGAAAAACTATGGCTACACCTTC
d_gene: NA; abundance: once; j_gene: TRBJ2-5; v_gene: TRBV27; CDR3aa: CASSTTGYQETQYF; CDR3nt: TGTGCCAGCAGCACTACAGGGTACCAAGAGACCCAGTACTTC
d_gene: NA; abundance: NA; j_gene: TRBJ2-7; v_gene: TRBV9; CDR3aa: CASSVGLAESYEQYF; CDR3nt: TGTGCCAGCAGCGTAGGTTTAGCCGAGTCCTACGAGCAGTACTTC
d_gene: NA; abundance: NA; j_gene: TRBJ2-1; v_gene: TRBV30; CDR3aa: CAWSTGTSSSYNEQFF; CDR3nt: TGTGCCTGGAGTACCGGGACTTCAAGCTCCTACAATGAGCAGTTCTTC
d_gene: TRBD1; abundance: NA; j_gene: TRBJ1-1; v_gene: TRBV27; CDR3aa: CASSLAPGTGVPEAFF; CDR3nt: TGTGCCAGCAGTTTAGCGCCCGGGACAGGGGTACCTGAAGCTTTCTTT
d_gene: NA; abundance: NA; j_gene: TRBJ2-1; v_gene: TRBV5-1; CDR3aa: CASSLGGLEQFF; CDR3nt: TGCGCCAGCAGCTTGGGGGGCCTTGAGCAGTTCTTC
d_gene: NA; abundance: NA; j_gene: TRBJ2-7; v_gene: TRBV13; CDR3aa: CASSLRLATYEQYF; CDR3nt: TGTGCCAGCAGCTTAAGGCTAGCGACCTACGAGCAGTACTTC
d_gene: TRBD2; abundance: once; j_gene: TRBJ2-7; v_gene: TRBV27; CDR3aa: CASSPSPGGANEQYF; CDR3nt: TGTGCCAGCAGTCCCTCCCCCGGGGGGGCTAACGAGCAGTACTTC
d_gene: NA; abundance: NA; j_gene: TRBJ1-2; v_gene: TRBV28; CDR3aa: CASSFGDLGYTF; CDR3nt: TGTGCCAGCAGTTTTGGGGACTTGGGCTACACCTTC
d_gene: TRBD1; abundance: NA; j_gene: TRBJ2-7; v_gene: TRBV4-3; CDR3aa: CASSQDRGQGEHEQYF; CDR3nt: TGCGCCAGCAGCCAAGATCGTGGACAGGGAGAACACGAGCAGTACTTC
d_gene: NA; abundance: once; j_gene: TRBJ1-5; v_gene: TRBV6-5; CDR3aa: CASSYGETQPQHF; CDR3nt: TGTGCCAGCAGTTACGGAGAGACTCAGCCCCAGCATTTT
d_gene: NA; abundance: NA; j_gene: TRBJ1-4; v_gene: TRBV2; CDR3aa: CASSEWQLNEKLFF; CDR3nt: TGTGCCAGCAGTGAATGGCAGCTTAATGAAAAACTGTTTTTT
d_gene: TRBD1; abundance: NA; j_gene: TRBJ2-3; v_gene: TRBV7-2; CDR3aa: CASSLASGTEFDTQYF; CDR3nt: TGTGCCAGCAGCTTAGCCTCCGGGACAGAGTTTGATACGCAGTATTTT
d_gene: TRBD1; abundance: NA; j_gene: TRBJ2-3; v_gene: TRBV7-9; CDR3aa: CASSPSGTGGTDTQYF; CDR3nt: TGTGCCAGCAGCCCCTCCGGGACAGGGGGCACAGATACGCAGTATTTT
d_gene: TRBD1; abundance: NA; j_gene: TRBJ1-4; v_gene: TRBV7-9; CDR3aa: CASSLGDRGPSTNEKLFF; CDR3nt: TGTGCCAGCAGCTTAGGGGACAGGGGCCCTTCAACTAATGAAAAACTGTTTTTT
d_gene: TRBD2; abundance: NA; j_gene: TRBJ2-7; v_gene: TRBV7-9; CDR3aa: CASTPLGSSGYEQYF; CDR3nt: TGTGCCAGCACCCCCCTCGGGTCTAGCGGCTACGAGCAGTACTTC
d_gene: NA; abundance: NA; j_gene: TRBJ1-1; v_gene: TRBV2; CDR3aa: CASSEAQGLNTEAFF; CDR3nt: TGTGCCAGCAGTGAAGCACAGGGTCTGAACACTGAAGCTTTCTTT
d_gene: TRBD1; abundance: once; j_gene: TRBJ2-2; v_gene: TRBV19; CDR3aa: CAKAGTANTGELFF; CDR3nt: TGTGCCAAAGCCGGGACAGCGAACACCGGGGAGCTGTTTTTT
d_gene: NA; abundance: NA; j_gene: TRBJ2-7; v_gene: TRBV19; CDR3aa: CASSFKTESYEQYF; CDR3nt: TGTGCCAGTAGTTTCAAGACAGAATCCTACGAGCAGTACTTC
d_gene: TRBD2; abundance: once; j_gene: TRBJ2-7; v_gene: TRBV5-1; CDR3aa: CASSLTSGPPYEQYF; CDR3nt: TGCGCCAGCAGCTTAACTAGCGGGCCCCCCTACGAGCAGTACTTC
d_gene: TRBD1; abundance: NA; j_gene: TRBJ1-5; v_gene: TRBV5-1; CDR3aa: CASSFSGTDGNQPQHF; CDR3nt: TGCGCCAGCAGCTTTTCCGGGACAGACGGCAATCAGCCCCAGCATTTT
d_gene: TRBD2; abundance: few; j_gene: TRBJ2-1; v_gene: TRBV7-2; CDR3aa: CASSPAGGYYNEQFF; CDR3nt: TGTGCCAGCAGCCCAGCGGGAGGTTACTACAATGAGCAGTTCTTC
d_gene: TRBD2; abundance: NA; j_gene: TRBJ2-2; v_gene: TRBV6-1; CDR3aa: CASSELAGEESGELFF; CDR3nt: TGTGCCAGCAGTGAGCTAGCGGGAGAAGAATCAGGGGAGCTGTTTTTT
d_gene: NA; abundance: NA; j_gene: TRBJ1-1; v_gene: TRBV15; CDR3aa: CATSSTIYVNEAFF; CDR3nt: TGTGCCACCAGCAGTACAATTTATGTGAATGAAGCTTTCTTT
d_gene: NA; abundance: NA; j_gene: TRBJ2-5; v_gene: TRBV5-1; CDR3aa: CASSLDPGEVQETQYF; CDR3nt: TGCGCCAGCAGCTTGGATCCGGGGGAGGTCCAAGAGACCCAGTACTTC
d_gene: NA; abundance: NA; j_gene: TRBJ2-6; v_gene: TRBV27; CDR3aa: CASRITGTGANVLTF; CDR3nt: TGTGCCAGCAGAATCACAGGGACTGGGGCCAACGTCCTGACTTTC
d_gene: NA; abundance: NA; j_gene: TRBJ1-4; v_gene: TRBV28; CDR3aa: CASSSRGAGATNEKLFF; CDR3nt: TGTGCCAGCAGTTCGAGAGGGGCAGGGGCAACTAATGAAAAACTGTTTTTT
d_gene: NA; abundance: NA; j_gene: TRBJ2-4; v_gene: TRBV21-1; CDR3aa: CASSRDNHRDKNIQYF; CDR3nt: TGTGCCAGCAGCCGGGACAATCATAGAGACAAAAACATTCAGTACTTC